The 22 T cell receptor beta chains below all came from one sample that was sequenced in a study of blood T cell repertoires in COVID-19. Clones were sequenced by immunoSEQ multiplex PCR, and TCRdb holds only the in-frame ones, with some missing. Among around 280,000 clones listed, about 90% were seen once. Material: peripheral blood. Receptors originate from a woman between 25 and 40 years old with COVID-19, enrolled during active disease.

The V and J genes are TRBV7-8 and TRBJ1-3, with 7 nucleotides matching TRBD1. Germline CDR1 SGHVS, CDR2 FQNEAQ. The CDR3 is 16 residues long. Trimming cost V 4 bases and J 2 bases; bases outside gene matches: 8. DNA for the CDR3: TGTGCCAGCAGCTCCGCTTCAGGGGGTACTGGAAACACCATATATTTT. Its translation is CASSSASGGTGNTIYF.

This clone has only one observation. The rearrangement links TRBV6-5 to TRBJ1-6; D perhaps matches TRBD1 (5 bases). Germline V gene sequence: CDR1 MNHEY, CDR2 SVGAGI. The CDR3 has 16 residues. The V and J ends lost 0 bases and 2 bases respectively, with 8 bases between them. The CDR3 region is CASSYSGEAYNSPLHF. CDR3 coding DNA: TGTGCCAGCAGTTACTCAGGGGAAGCCTATAATTCACCCCTCCACTTT.

CDR3 residues: CATRKGGGGSTDTQYF. The CDR3 nucleotides are TGTGCCACACGCAAAGGGGGCGGAGGAAGCACAGATACGCAGTATTTT. The V and J genes are TRBV24-1 and TRBJ2-3; 7 bases match TRBD1. CDR1 is KGHDR, CDR2 SFDVKD, per germline. CDR3 length: 16 residues. V shed 10 bases, J shed 0 bases, and the junction held 12 bases outside the gene matches.

As for this clone: At one boundary the junction diverges from the germline segment, which might be a read error. The gene calls are TRBV7-9 and TRBJ1-1, with unresolved D. The CDR3 consists of 15 residues. Germline assignment: CDR1 SEHNR and CDR2 FQNEAQ (reference sequence). CDR3 amino acids: CASSPRVVRNSEAFF. The CDR3 DNA reads TGTGCCAGCAGCCCACGGGTCGTGAGGAACTCTGAAGCTTTCTTT.

The chain uses TRBV9 and TRBJ2-3, with 10 bases identical to TRBD2. V gave up 2 bases and J gave up 0 bases; unmatched junction bases: 9. Germline CDR1 and CDR2: SGDLS and YYNGEE. The CDR3 runs 18 residues. The CDR3 DNA is TGTGCCAGCAGCGTGGGGACTAGCGTATTCCGAAGCACAGATACGCAGTATTTT. It encodes CASSVGTSVFRSTDTQYF.

The chain recombines TRBV19 with TRBJ1-6, with D uncertain. V dropped 7 bases and J dropped 12 bases, with 16 bases sitting between them. Germline CDR1 LNHDA, CDR2 SQIVND (reference sequence). The CDR3 is made up of 13 amino acids. CDR3 protein: CASTPREGRPLHF. CDR3 in DNA: TGTGCCAGTACCCCCCGAGAGGGTAGACCCCTCCACTTT.

The chain carries TRBV2 and TRBJ1-4; tentatively, D is TRBD1 (6 bases). CDR1 and CDR2 (germline): SNHLY, FYNNEI. V dropped 6 bases and J dropped 5 bases, with 13 bases sitting between them. The length of the CDR3 is 14 residues. CDR3 region: CASSTGFGNEKLFF. In DNA form, the CDR3 reads TGTGCCAGCAGCACAGGGTTCGGAAATGAAAAACTGTTTTTT.

The rearrangement links TRBV19 to TRBJ2-7, with 8 bases identical to TRBD2. Germline V gives CDR1 LNHDA, CDR2 SQIVND (reference sequence). The CDR3 contains 14 residues. The J segment lost 6 bases and the V segment lost 9 bases, leaving 13 bases of the junction unmatched. CDR3 nucleotide sequence: TGTGCCAGCACTTCCGGTTACGGGGGGGGCGAGCAGTACTTC. Translation: CASTSGYGGGEQYF.

The V call is TRBV7-9, the J call TRBJ2-6; 9 bases line up with TRBD1. V lost 5 bases and J lost 1; bases outside the gene matches: 9. This CDR3 is 18 amino acids long. CDR1 is SEHNR, CDR2 FQNEAQ, per germline (reference sequence). The CDR3 here is CASSRGTGYSSGANVLTF. CDR3 DNA: TGTGCCAGCAGCCGGGGGACAGGGTATTCGTCTGGGGCCAACGTCCTGACTTTC.

The chain uses TRBV12-2 and TRBJ2-3; no DNA check was done on the table's D call, TRBD1. TRBV12-2 is listed as a pseudogene. The CDR3 runs to 14 residues. The CDR3, as DNA: TGTGCAAGTCGCTATTTCAGGAGCACAGATACGCAGTATTTT. This codes for CASRYFRSTDTQYF.

V is TRBV13 and J is TRBJ1-1; D is perhaps TRBD1 (5 bases). The CDR3 has 13 amino acids. Trimming left V 5 bases short and J 1 base short, with 8 bases between. Germline values: CDR1 PRHDT, CDR2 FYEKMQ (reference sequence). The CDR3 bases are TGTGCCAGCAGCACAAGGGGGAACACTGAAGCTTTCTTT. It yields the protein CASSTRGNTEAFF.

This rearrangement joins TRBV29-1 to TRBJ2-7, with D maybe TRBD2 (6 bases). CDR1 SQVTM and CDR2 ANQGSEA come from the germline V gene. Trimming took 2 bases from V and 0 from J, leaving 8 bases between them. The CDR3 runs to 13 residues. The CDR3 sequence is CSVETGDSYEQYF. The CDR3 nucleotides read TGCAGCGTTGAAACGGGGGACTCCTACGAGCAGTACTTC.

The gene calls are TRBV4-1 and TRBJ2-3; a weak D match, TRBD1 (5 bases). The germline V gene has CDR1 MGHRA and CDR2 YSYEKL. Trimming left V 7 bases short and J 3 bases short, with 11 bases between. CDR3 length equals 13 residues. As DNA, the CDR3 is TGCGCCAGCAATAGGGGTGTTACAGATACGCAGTATTTT. Translated: CASNRGVTDTQYF.

In nucleotides, the CDR3 is TGCGCCAGCAGTGAGGCGGGGCCATACAATGAGCAGTTCTTC. This translates into CASSEAGPYNEQFF. The gene calls are TRBV10-1 and TRBJ2-1; D is perhaps TRBD2 (6 bases). The length of the CDR3 is 14 residues. The V end was cut by 2 bases, the J end by 4 bases, with 9 bases between. Germline V CDR1 and CDR2: WNHNN, SYGVQD (reference sequence).

This chain uses TRBV6-5 with TRBJ1-1; D is possibly TRBD1 (5 bases). Germline lookup yields CDR1 MNHEY and CDR2 SVGAGI. V lost 5 bases, J lost 8 bases, and 18 bases lay in between. The CDR3 has 14 residues. CDR3: CASSRDLNRKEAFF. The CDR3 DNA reads as TGTGCCAGCAGTCGAGACCTGAACAGGAAGGAAGCTTTCTTT.

On this clone: Other DNA variants within this sample encode the same CDR3. The chain links TRBV5-6 to TRBJ2-1; 9 bases agree with TRBD1. Trimming removed 5 bases from V and 3 bases from J; junction bases left unmatched: 6. The CDR3 sequence is 15 residues long. Germline CDR1 and CDR2: SGHDT and YYEEEE. Here the CDR3 reads CASSSPGQGYNEQFF. The CDR3 region has the DNA TGTGCCAGCAGTTCACCGGGACAGGGCTACAATGAGCAGTTCTTC.

The chain uses TRBV29-1 and TRBJ2-3; D is unresolved. The V gene lost 3 bases and the J gene lost 1 base, with 2 bases spanning the gap. This CDR3 contains 11 residues. CDR1 is SQVTM and CDR2 is ANQGSEA in the germline V gene. The CDR3 region is CSVDGTDTQYF. The CDR3 DNA is TGCAGCGTTGACGGCACAGATACGCAGTATTTT.

The genes are TRBV4-2 and TRBJ2-5; TRBD2 might be the D (6 bases). The CDR3 has 14 amino acids. CDR1 is LGHNA and CDR2 is YNFKEQ in the germline V gene. The V and J ends lost 0 bases and 6 bases respectively, with 11 bases between them. The CDR3 reads CASSQDRGSQTQYF. The CDR3, as DNA: TGTGCCAGCAGCCAAGATCGGGGGAGCCAGACCCAGTACTTC.

CDR3 nucleotides: TGTGCCAGCAGGGGGCAAGGCAAATTAAAACTGTTTTTT. Protein: CASRGQGKLKLFF. This chain uses TRBV6-5 with TRBJ1-4, with D possibly being TRBD1 (5 bases). This CDR3 spans 13 amino acids. Germline CDR1 and CDR2: MNHEY and SVGAGI. V was cut by 6 bases and J by 10 bases, with 15 bases left in between.

The chain employs TRBV14 and TRBJ2-1; possibly TRBD2 for D (7 bases). Germline V gene lookup returns CDR1 SGHDN and CDR2 FVKESK. This CDR3 comprises 16 residues. V was cut by 2 bases and J by 8 bases, with 19 bases left in between. CDR3 loop: CASSQLRGGYGYEQFF. The CDR3 nucleotides read TGTGCCAGCAGCCAATTGAGGGGGGGTTATGGCTATGAGCAGTTCTTC.

The V gene is TRBV7-6, the J gene TRBJ1-6, with D perhaps matching TRBD1 (5 bases). This CDR3 is built from 16 residues. V was pared by 1 base and J by 5 bases, with 12 bases between. Germline loops: CDR1 SGHVS, CDR2 FNYEAQ. The CDR3 loop is CASSLVAGRDNSPLHF. The CDR3 region has the DNA TGTGCCAGCAGCTTAGTCGCGGGACGGGATAATTCACCCCTCCACTTT.

J is TRBJ2-2 and V is TRBV9, with 11 bases that match TRBD2. Germline assignment: CDR1 SGDLS and CDR2 YYNGEE. V shed 1 base and J 1 base; nucleotides not matched to a gene: 3. This CDR3 comprises 17 residues. The CDR3 reads CASSVPLAGGNTGELFF. The CDR3 DNA reads TGTGCCAGCAGCGTACCGCTAGCGGGGGGGAACACCGGGGAGCTGTTTTTT. Drawing the rest from reference TRBV9 and TRBJ2-2, the complete variable domain is DSGVTQTPKHLITATGQRVTLRCSPRSGDLSVYWYQQSLDQGLQFLIQYYNGEERAKGNILERFSAQQFPDLHSELNLSSLELGDSALYFCASSVPLAGGNTGELFFGEGSRLTVL.